The clone carrying this T cell receptor (beta chain) was recorded once. The CDR3 has 16 amino acids. The V gene end was trimmed by 6 bases and the J gene end by 1 base; junction bases not matched to a gene: 9. Germline V gene sequence: CDR1 SGHDT, CDR2 YYEEEE. This sample was taken from a study of T cells after posttransplantation cyclophosphamide. Cyclophosphamide on days +3 and +4 followed busulfan-fludarabine conditioning and a marrow graft. Produced via immunoSEQ multiplex PCR; TCRdb's table is partial and in-frame only. The table has about 40,000 clones, around 90% seen once. The receptor was isolated from a male patient aged 60-69 years who received an allogeneic stem cell transplant from a related donor and was CMV-positive. Some T cells may be provided by the graft donor. The genes are TRBV5-6 and TRBJ2-2, with 7 nucleotides matching TRBD2. This sample comprised PBMCs, obtained less than 70 days after allogeneic stem cell transplant with posttransplant cyclophosphamide. CDR3 sequence: CASTQGIAGNTGELFF. The CDR3, as DNA: TGTGCCAGCACCCAAGGGATAGCGGGGAACACCGGGGAGCTGTTTTTT.